This record concerns one TCR beta chain sequence. Its antigen is still unknown. The CDR3 spans 14 residues. Deletions cut 0 bases from V and 11 bases from J, with 13 bases between. The germline gives CDR1 MNHEY, CDR2 SVGAGI. Noted time point: sample taken at primary tumor resection. All TCR cDNA molecules were individually tagged with a unique molecular identifier. TCRdb recomputed calls from the 5' RACE reads with MiXCR, one row per CDR3 protein. The sample has about 9,200 distinct CDR3 sequences, over 50% seen once. The sample is drawn from a study of spatial heterogeneity in lung cancer. Turning to the study itself: Within raw reads, each unique TCR and UMI combination appeared on average more than ten times.

Study conclusions and caveats: Tracking of tumor mutation counts was seen in expanded intratumoral alpha and beta TCR counts.

The sequencing used lung tumor tissue, collected at surgery. V gene TRBV6-5 combines with J gene TRBJ1-4; D is uncertain. This sequence originates from a female donor with early-stage non-small cell lung cancer. The DNA of the CDR3 is TGTGCCAGCAGTTACTCGACGGGCGGAGATAAACTGTTTTTT. Protein sequence: CASSYSTGGDKLFF.